This record concerns one T cell receptor beta chain sequence. The target of this receptor is not known. The sample holds no much larger clone one base away, and base qualities are not on file. V loses 5 bases of germline sequence and J loses 6 bases, and the interval between the two ends is 19 bases. The germline V gene gives CDR1 as SGHTA and CDR2 as FQGTGA. The CDR3 measures 15 amino acids from cysteine to phenylalanine. The only DNA kept is the CDR3, 45 bases in frame from the first base. This specimen's treatment or condition label, interpreted: in vitro stimulation with specific CMV peptide epitopes to enrich CMV-specific T cells. Sequencer: Illumina HiSeq 1500. TCRdb reprocessing: public reads trimmed at Q25 with fastp, clones called with MiXCR, in-frame beta chains kept. Each entry is one CDR3 protein sequence, shown with its most common DNA and genes. Here the sample has about 330,000 distinct CDR3 sequences; about 35% occur a single time. Roughly 14% of the sample is held by the ten biggest clonotypes.

This sample stems from a study of T cell repertoires in cytomegalovirus infection (dated by TCRdb to 2018 to 2020). Context from the whole study: Recently identified HLA-C-restricted CMV epitopes, whose presentation resists viral immunomodulation, were targeted by peptide stimulations together with well-studied HLA-B-restricted epitopes. Donor HLA type was relevant to the analysis, because carriage of CMV infection together with the matching HLA type was indicated by public TCR beta signatures.

General conclusions and limits of the study: In the ex vivo response, HLA-C-restricted CMV-specific TCR beta clonotypes were dominant, and in two of eight donors the single most frequent clonotype came from this HLA-C-restricted group. Cumulative frequency of public TCR beta family members discriminated carriers of CMV infection plus the relevant HLA type in this cohort and an independent roughly 320-donor cohort.

Specimen: cultured PBMCs, collected from culture after CMV antigen stimulation. The rearranged segments are TRBV7-3 and TRBJ1-2; TRBD1 is a weak D gene call, 5 bases matching. The receptor was isolated from a human donor in good health (CMV status not recorded). Some clones in this sample may be carry-over from other donors' samples. The CDR3: CASSPRTGGRNGYTF. The nucleotide sequence reads as follows: TGTGCCAGCAGCCCGAGAACAGGAGGGCGTAATGGCTACACCTTC.